Given below is one T cell receptor beta chain in context. No antigen is known for it. These data are taken from a study of T cell responses to AZD1222 COVID-19 vaccine. Notes on the study in general: Repertoires in all cases were sampled only once the peak T cell response had passed. Distributed over spike, vaccine-associated CD4 TCRs predominated at 160-218 and 743-854.

The length of the CDR3 is 16 residues. The V end lost 8 bases, the J end lost 3 bases, and 19 bases lay between the germline ends. Germline loops: CDR1 MDHEN, CDR2 SYDVKM. Assay used: immunoSEQ multiplex PCR; TCRdb lists only in-frame clones, some missing. The data show 140,000 or so clones, approximately 90% seen once. The sample consisted of peripheral blood, taken 28 days after the second AZD1222 dose. The V call is TRBV28, the J call TRBJ1-4; a possible D gene is TRBD1 (6 bases). The sequence came from an adult who received the AZD1222 COVID-19 vaccine. The chain's CDR3 is CASAGGGPTANEKLFF. In nucleotides, the CDR3 is TGTGCCAGCGCTGGGGGGGGCCCGACGGCTAATGAAAAACTGTTTTTT.